The sequence of this T cell receptor (beta chain) was determined in a study of response to subunit inactivated influenza vaccine (dated by TCRdb to about 2018). As for the study more broadly: To follow how T cells responded to a trivalent subunit inactivated influenza vaccine, the researchers relied on deep quantitative profiling of the T cell receptor repertoire. Study-level results and caveats: The authors suggested that each seasonal influenza vaccination may recruit only a limited number of new T cells.

As to this clonotype: Its antigen has not been determined. Base quality data are lacking; no much larger clone is found one base away.

The library was prepared using RT-PCR. The sequencer was an Illumina HiSeq 2500. Clones were called with MiXCR by TCRdb after fastp trimmed the public reads at Q25, and only in-frame beta chains were retained. Here each entry gathers all rows of one CDR3 protein and keeps the most common genes and DNA. This sample lists more than 700,000 distinct CDR3 sequences; 21% were detected once. The ten largest make up 10% to 13% of the sample. CDR1 and CDR2 (SGDLS, YYNGEE) derive from the germline V gene. The junction carries 22 bases between V and J, which are trimmed by 1 base and 5 bases respectively. From its cysteine to its phenylalanine, the CDR3 spans 17 amino acids. The sequence is cut down to CDR3 DNA, 51 bases in frame from base 1.

The sequence is built from TRBV9 and TRBJ2-7, with the D gene uncertain. The TCR comes from a man over 45 who received an inactivated influenza vaccine. Donor details come from another sample of the same person, matched by shared clones. Sequenced material: PBMCs from blood, taken roughly 5 days after vaccination. Read as DNA, the sequence is TGTGCCAGCAGCGTAAAGAACCATAGAGATAGGGTCAACGAGCAGTACTTC. Its protein is CASSVKNHRDRVNEQYF.